The 29 T cell receptor beta chains reported below all come from one sample, sequenced in a study of cytotoxic CD8 clonotypes in ibrutinib-treated CLL. Assay: immunoSEQ multiplex PCR; the TCRdb copy retains only in-frame clones and omits some. The sample contains some 290,000 clones, roughly 80% of which appear only once. Sequencing was performed on PBMCs, taken before ibrutinib treatment. Every receptor here comes from a human donor with chronic lymphocytic leukemia.

The chain is built from TRBV6-5 and TRBJ2-7; 7 bases line up with TRBD2. This CDR3 comprises 14 residues. Unmatched junction bases numbered 5, after V lost 5 bases and J lost 1 base. The germline CDR1 and CDR2 sequences are MNHEY and SVGAGI. The CDR3 protein is CASSPRLASYEQYF. DNA of the CDR3: TGTGCCAGCAGTCCGCGACTAGCTTCCTACGAGCAGTACTTC.

The sample holds a few counts of this clone. The chain employs TRBV5-1 and TRBJ2-1, with unresolved D. The CDR3 contains 15 residues. The germline V gene has CDR1 SGHRS and CDR2 YFSETQ. The germline V and J ends were trimmed by 0 bases and 4 bases, with 11 bases remaining between them. The CDR3 region has the DNA TGCGCCAGCAGCTTGGGGGGATTGCTATACAATGAGCAGTTCTTC. It specifies CASSLGGLLYNEQFF.

The rearrangement uses TRBV13 and TRBJ2-1, with 9 nucleotides matching TRBD2. V trimming: 4 bases; J trimming: 0 bases; junction bases outside the gene matches: 4. The germline V gene has CDR1 PRHDT and CDR2 FYEKMQ (reference sequence). The CDR3 contains 16 residues. The CDR3 bases are TGTGCCAGCAGCTCCCGTAGCGGGAGCTCCTACAATGAGCAGTTCTTC. Translating it yields CASSSRSGSSYNEQFF.

This chain connects TRBV29-1 to TRBJ1-1; 8 bases map to TRBD1. This CDR3 spans 16 amino acids. Germline lookup yields CDR1 SQVTM and CDR2 ANQGSEA. V was pared by 3 bases and J by 1 base, with 10 bases of the junction left unmatched. Here the CDR3 DNA reads TGCAGCGTTGATTATTGGCAGGGGGCCAGGAACACTGAAGCTTTCTTT. It is translated as CSVDYWQGARNTEAFF.

J is TRBJ2-5 and V is TRBV30; D ambiguous. V shed 3 bases and J shed 1 base, with 0 bases lying between them. Germline loops: CDR1 GTSNPN, CDR2 SVGIG (reference sequence). This CDR3 region has 10 residues. In DNA form, the CDR3 reads TGTGCCTGGAGCCAAGAGACCCAGTACTTC. Translating it yields CAWSQETQYF.

The CDR3 spells CASSSTGTGTGANVLTF. The CDR3 nucleotides read TGTGCCAGCAGCTCCACCGGGACAGGGACTGGGGCCAACGTCCTGACTTTC. This sequence joins TRBV5-4 and TRBJ2-6, with 9 bases matching TRBD1. The junction had 6 bases not matched to a gene; V was cut back by 3 bases and J by 2 bases. Germline CDR1 SGHNT, CDR2 YYREEE (reference sequence). The CDR3 contains 17 residues.

This clone was seen only a few times. The chain has TRBV27 and TRBJ2-7, with TRBD2 matching 8 bases. V was clipped by 5 bases and J by 3 bases; unmatched bases: 6. Germline assignment: CDR1 MNHEY and CDR2 SMNVEV (reference sequence). This CDR3 region has 14 residues. Here the CDR3 DNA reads TGTGCCAGCAGTAAACCCGGGACTAGCTACGAGCAGTACTTC. This translates into CASSKPGTSYEQYF.

The rearrangement links TRBV27 to TRBJ2-7; D is undetermined. CDR3 size: 12 residues. CDR1 and CDR2 (germline): MNHEY, SMNVEV (reference sequence). The V end lost 8 bases, the J end lost 6 bases, and 14 bases lay between the germline ends. The CDR3 region is CASGIGPSEQYF. DNA for the CDR3: TGTGCCAGCGGGATTGGACCTAGCGAGCAGTACTTC.

Only a few counts were recorded for this clone. The chain uses TRBV27 and TRBJ2-7; a possible D gene is TRBD2 (7 bases). CDR3 size: 15 residues. The V end lost 1 base, the J end lost 0 bases, and 10 bases lay between the germline ends. Germline V lookup: CDR1 MNHEY, CDR2 SMNVEV (reference sequence). The CDR3 bases are TGTGCCAGCAGTTTATGGGGGGGCAGCTCCTACGAGCAGTACTTC. This gives the protein CASSLWGGSSYEQYF.

The chain is built from TRBV5-1 and TRBJ2-7, with D possibly TRBD1 on 5 matching bases. Germline V lookup: CDR1 SGHRS, CDR2 YFSETQ. The CDR3 spans 14 residues. V was pared by 0 bases and J by 2 bases, with 9 bases between. This chain's CDR3 is CASSLETVPYEQYF. The CDR3, as DNA: TGCGCCAGCAGCTTGGAGACAGTTCCCTACGAGCAGTACTTC.

The rearrangement uses TRBV21-1 and TRBJ2-1; the D call in the table, TRBD2, was not verified against the DNA. TRBV21-1 is shown as a pseudogene. The CDR3 totals 17 residues. CDR3: CASSKINLAGGINEQFF. In DNA form, the CDR3 reads TGTGCCAGCAGCAAAATAAATCTAGCGGGAGGAATAAATGAGCAGTTCTTC.

The V call is TRBV7-2, the J call TRBJ2-2, with unresolved D. This CDR3 is built from 15 residues. Per the germline V gene, CDR1 is SGHTA and CDR2 is FQGNSA. V gave up 1 base and J gave up 0 bases, with 6 bases separating them. The CDR3 sequence: CASSLVVSNTGELFF. DNA for the CDR3: TGTGCCAGCAGCTTAGTTGTATCGAACACCGGGGAGCTGTTTTTT.

The chain uses TRBV29-1 and TRBJ2-7, with D possibly matching TRBD1 (5 bases). V lost 1 base, J lost 2 bases, and 6 bases lay in between. This CDR3 has 12 residues. CDR1 and CDR2 (germline): SQVTM, ANQGSEA. The chain's CDR3 is CSVEGRAYEQYF. CDR3 DNA sequence: TGCAGCGTTGAAGGCAGGGCCTACGAGCAGTACTTC.

J is TRBJ2-5 and V is TRBV6-5; D is possibly TRBD2 (6 bases). Trimming removed 7 bases from V and 4 bases from J, with 13 bases in between. CDR1 is MNHEY, CDR2 SVGAGI, per germline. The CDR3 consists of 13 residues. CDR3 protein: CASNPGRSETQYF. CDR3 DNA sequence: TGTGCCAGCAATCCGGGGAGGTCAGAGACCCAGTACTTC.

CDR3 DNA sequence: TGTGCCAGCAGCTTCACAGGGAGCGCTGAAGCTTTCTTT. Residues: CASSFTGSAEAFF. The chain employs TRBV7-2 and TRBJ1-1; tentative D call: TRBD1 (6 bases). V was cut by 3 bases and J by 6 bases, with 11 bases left in between. There are 13 residues in the CDR3. Per the germline V gene, CDR1 is SGHTA and CDR2 is FQGNSA.

This clone was found once. The chain links TRBV5-4 to TRBJ2-1; D is perhaps TRBD2 (6 bases). The germline gives CDR1 SGHNT, CDR2 YYREEE (reference sequence). This CDR3 region has 16 residues. Trimming removed 3 bases from V and 4 bases from J, with 17 bases in between. The CDR3 DNA reads TGTGCCAGCAGCTGGGGGGTGCAACTCACTTACAATGAGCAGTTCTTC. As protein: CASSWGVQLTYNEQFF.

CDR3 region: CASSPHLVFEQYF. The CDR3 nucleotides are TGTGCCAGCAGCCCTCACCTGGTATTCGAGCAGTACTTC. J is TRBJ2-7 and V is TRBV6-5, with D uncertain. The V gene lost 6 bases and the J gene lost 6 bases, with 15 bases spanning the gap. CDR3 length equals 13 residues. CDR1 and CDR2 (germline): MNHEY, SVGAGI.

This clone came up a few times. The chain employs TRBV6-1 and TRBJ2-3; D possibly corresponds to TRBD2 (5 bases). CDR3 length: 15 residues. Trimming took 0 bases from V and 2 from J, leaving 9 bases between them. The germline V gene encodes CDR1 MNHNS and CDR2 SASEGT. DNA of the CDR3: TGTGCCAGCAGTGAAGCGGGAGTCCCCACAGATACGCAGTATTTT. It yields the protein CASSEAGVPTDTQYF.

The chain couples TRBV11-2 to TRBJ2-5; D not certain. Germline V lookup: CDR1 SGHAT, CDR2 FQNNGV. Trimming pared 5 bases from V and 4 bases from J, leaving 26 bases between. The CDR3 has 18 amino acids. CDR3 protein: CASSKSLIARHKLETQYF. The CDR3 DNA sequence: TGTGCCAGCAGCAAAAGCCTGATTGCGAGACATAAACTAGAGACCCAGTACTTC. Complete variable domain (other parts from reference TRBV11-2 and TRBJ2-5): EAGVAQSPRYKIIEKRQSVAFWCNPISGHATLYWYQQILGQGPKLLIQFQNNGVVDDSQLPKDRFSAERLKGVDSTLKIQPAKLEDSAVYLCASSKSLIARHKLETQYFGPGTRLLVL.

V and J are TRBV27 and TRBJ1-2; D possibly corresponds to TRBD1 (5 bases). The V gene's germline CDR1 is MNHEY and CDR2 SMNVEV (reference sequence). Trimming removed 3 bases from V and 3 bases from J, with 8 bases in between. The CDR3 has 13 residues. The CDR3 protein is CASSLGRHYGYTF. The CDR3 region has the DNA TGTGCCAGCAGTTTGGGGCGGCACTATGGCTACACCTTC.

The chain recombines TRBV14 with TRBJ1-1; D not certain. Germline assignment: CDR1 SGHDN and CDR2 FVKESK. The V end was cut by 4 bases, the J end by 0 bases, with 6 bases between. The CDR3 loop spans 13 amino acids. CDR3 sequence reads: CASSLYMNTEAFF. CDR3 in DNA: TGTGCCAGCAGCCTTTACATGAACACTGAAGCTTTCTTT.

A few counts support this clone. The chain joins TRBV5-8 to TRBJ1-3; D might be TRBD1 (5 bases). Deletions cut 4 bases from V and 0 bases from J, with 11 bases between. Looked up from germline, CDR1 is SGHTS and CDR2 is YDEGEE. CDR3 length: 15 residues. This CDR3 reads CASSRRGLSGNTIYF. The DNA of the CDR3 is TGTGCCAGCAGCCGGAGGGGACTCTCTGGAAACACCATATATTTT.

This chain joins TRBV6-5 and TRBJ1-2; tentative D call: TRBD1 (5 bases). Looked up from germline, CDR1 is MNHEY and CDR2 is SVGAGI. V dropped 5 bases and J dropped 4 bases, with 11 bases sitting between them. The CDR3 has 13 amino acids. CDR3 sequence reads: CASSNGHFYGYTF. The CDR3 nucleotides are TGTGCCAGCAGTAACGGACACTTCTATGGCTACACCTTC.

This rearrangement joins TRBV9 to TRBJ2-1; tentatively, D is TRBD1 or TRBD2 (5 bases each). The CDR3 runs to 15 residues. The V gene's germline CDR1 is SGDLS and CDR2 YYNGEE. V was cut by 2 bases and J by 5 bases, with 14 bases left in between. This CDR3 is CASSVSGTANNEQFF. The CDR3 DNA sequence: TGTGCCAGCAGCGTTTCCGGGACCGCCAACAATGAGCAGTTCTTC.

The chain joins TRBV18 to TRBJ1-2, with D possibly being TRBD1 (5 bases). Trimming left V 5 bases short and J 2 bases short, with 18 bases between. The germline gives CDR1 KGHSH, CDR2 LQKENI. The CDR3 is 16 residues long. The CDR3 DNA follows: TGTGCCAGCTCATCGGGGAACGAGGGGCGGAACTATGGCTACACCTTC. It encodes CASSSGNEGRNYGYTF.

The rearrangement joins TRBV11-2 to TRBJ2-3; D remains ambiguous. This CDR3 comprises 13 residues. Germline V gene lookup returns CDR1 SGHAT and CDR2 FQNNGV. V lost 5 bases, J lost 7 bases, and 13 bases lay in between. DNA of the CDR3: TGTGCCAGCAGCCGAGCGTTCCGGAATACGCAGTATTTT. Translation: CASSRAFRNTQYF.

Comment on this clone: Other DNA sequences in this sample translate to the same CDR3. J is TRBJ2-3 and V is TRBV28, with 9 bases fitting TRBD1. Germline CDR1 reads MDHEN; CDR2 reads SYDVKM. The CDR3 spans 14 residues. V dropped 6 bases and J dropped 3; count of bases not matched to a gene: 4. The CDR3 reads CASSLGQGTDTQYF. CDR3 nucleotide sequence: TGTGCCAGCAGCCTTGGACAGGGGACAGATACGCAGTATTTT. Based on the CDR3 plus reference TRBV28 and TRBJ2-3, the full variable domain is DVKVTQSSRYLVKRTGEKVFLECVQDMDHENMFWYRQDPGLGLRLIYFSYDVKMKEKGDIPEGYSVSREKKERFSLILESASTNQTSMYLCASSLGQGTDTQYFGPGTRLTVL.

The J gene is TRBJ1-5, the V gene TRBV15; D unclear. The ends were cut back, 7 bases at V and 7 bases at J, with 20 bases in the middle. Germline V gene lookup returns CDR1 LNHNV and CDR2 YYDKDF (reference sequence). CDR3 length equals 15 residues. CDR3 sequence (DNA): TGTGCCACCACTGTGCAGGTGGGTCGGGTCCAGCCCCAGCATTTT. This encodes CATTVQVGRVQPQHF.

The V call is TRBV28, the J call TRBJ2-7, with 10 bases fitting TRBD2. The germline V gene encodes CDR1 MDHEN and CDR2 SYDVKM. The J segment lost 2 bases and the V segment lost 2 bases, leaving 9 bases of the junction unmatched. The CDR3 is 17 amino acids. The CDR3 nucleotides read TGTGCCAGCAGTTTAGGGCTAGCGGGAGACAAACCCTACGAGCAGTACTTC. Translated, it gives CASSLGLAGDKPYEQYF.